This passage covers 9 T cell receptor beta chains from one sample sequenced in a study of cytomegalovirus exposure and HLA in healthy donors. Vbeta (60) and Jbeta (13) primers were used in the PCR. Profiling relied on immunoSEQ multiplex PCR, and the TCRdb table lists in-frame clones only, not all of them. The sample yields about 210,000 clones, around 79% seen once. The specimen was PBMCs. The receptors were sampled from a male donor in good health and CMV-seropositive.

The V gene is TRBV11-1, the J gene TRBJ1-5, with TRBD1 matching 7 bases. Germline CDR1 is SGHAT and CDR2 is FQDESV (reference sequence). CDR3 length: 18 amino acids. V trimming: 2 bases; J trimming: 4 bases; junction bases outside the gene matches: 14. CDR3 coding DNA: TGTGCCAGCAGCTTAAGGGGGCATCGCTTTGAGATTAATCAGCCCCAGCATTTT. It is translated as CASSLRGHRFEINQPQHF.

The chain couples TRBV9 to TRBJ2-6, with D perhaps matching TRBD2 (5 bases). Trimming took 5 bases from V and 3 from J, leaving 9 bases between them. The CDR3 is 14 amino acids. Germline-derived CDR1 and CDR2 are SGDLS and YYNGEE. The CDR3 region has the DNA TGTGCCAGCAGTACTAGTGGTGGGGCCAACGTCCTGACTTTC. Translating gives CASSTSGGANVLTF.

CDR3 coding DNA: TGTGCCATCAGGGGCCTTGAGTACGAGCAGTACTTC. Translation: CAIRGLEYEQYF. The genes are TRBV10-3 and TRBJ2-7; D call uncertain. Per the germline V gene, CDR1 is ENHRY and CDR2 is SYGVKD. Trimming shortened V by 6 bases and J by 4 bases, and 10 bases separated the two germline ends. This CDR3 contains 12 residues.

CDR3: CASSEAGKGWETQYF. The CDR3 coding sequence is TGCGCCAGCAGCGAGGCGGGAAAGGGGTGGGAGACCCAGTACTTC. This sequence joins TRBV4-3 and TRBJ2-5, with D possibly being TRBD2 (6 bases). CDR1 LGHNA and CDR2 YSLEER come from the germline V gene. There are 15 residues in the CDR3. V lost 5 bases and J 5 bases, leaving 18 bases between the germline ends.

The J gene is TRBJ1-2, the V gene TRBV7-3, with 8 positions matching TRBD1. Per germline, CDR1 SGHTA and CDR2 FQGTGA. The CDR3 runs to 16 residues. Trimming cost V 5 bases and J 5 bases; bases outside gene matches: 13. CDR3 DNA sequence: TGTGCCAGCAGCCCGGGACAGGCGCGACTGGGGTATGGCTACACCTTC. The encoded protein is CASSPGQARLGYGYTF.

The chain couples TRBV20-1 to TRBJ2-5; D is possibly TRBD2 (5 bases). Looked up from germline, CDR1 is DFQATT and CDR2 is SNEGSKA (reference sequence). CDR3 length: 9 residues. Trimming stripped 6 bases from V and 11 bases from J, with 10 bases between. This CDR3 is CSARGEQYF. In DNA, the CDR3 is TGCAGTGCCCGGGGTGAGCAGTACTTC.

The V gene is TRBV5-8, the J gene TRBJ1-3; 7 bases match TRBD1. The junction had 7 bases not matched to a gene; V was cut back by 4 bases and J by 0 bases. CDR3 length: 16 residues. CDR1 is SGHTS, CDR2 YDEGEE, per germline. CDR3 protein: CASSTRQGSSGNTIYF. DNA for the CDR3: TGTGCCAGCAGCACCAGACAGGGATCCTCTGGAAACACCATATATTTT.

The DNA for the CDR3 is TGTGCCAGCAGCACGGGACAGCTCCAAGAGACCCAGTACTTC. It translates to CASSTGQLQETQYF. The chain joins TRBV5-5 to TRBJ2-5, with 7 positions matching TRBD1. Trimming removed 4 bases from V and 1 base from J; junction bases left unmatched: 4. CDR3 size: 14 residues. Per germline, CDR1 SGHKS and CDR2 YYEKEE (reference sequence).

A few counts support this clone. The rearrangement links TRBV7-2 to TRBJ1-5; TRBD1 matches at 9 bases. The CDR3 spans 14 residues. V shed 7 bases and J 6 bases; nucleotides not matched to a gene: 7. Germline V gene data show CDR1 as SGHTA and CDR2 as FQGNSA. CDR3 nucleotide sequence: TGTGCCAGCACCTCACAGGGGGCTAGTCAGCCCCAGCATTTT. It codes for CASTSQGASQPQHF. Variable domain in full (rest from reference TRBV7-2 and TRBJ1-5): GAGVSQSPSNKVTEKGKDVELRCDPISGHTALYWYRQSLGQGLEFLIYFQGNSAPDKSGLPSDRFSAERTGGSVSTLTIQRTQQEDSAVYLCASTSQGASQPQHFGDGTRLSIL.